The rows below give T cell receptor beta chains drawn from one sample of a study of patients and donors after allogeneic stem cell transplantation. TCRdb reprocessed the RT-PCR reads via MiXCR and lists one record per CDR3 protein. The data hold roughly 880,000 distinct CDR3 sequences, with roughly 18% observed a single time. Specimen: blood, either unsorted or a sorted T cell fraction (not recorded which). The receptors derive from a human donor who was either an allogeneic HSCT recipient or a stem cell or donor lymphocyte infusion donor (not recorded which). It is not recorded whose cells these are; they may come from a transplant donor. CDR3s include the opening cysteine and the closing phenylalanine or tryptophan. Fields, in order: CDR3 DNA, CDR3 protein, V gene, J gene, D gene, clone size. D genes are given only for firm matches. The size of a clone is reported for some rows only, either as once, few or many, or as a class for expanded clones.

TGTGCCAGCAGCTTACTCCCCAGCACAGATACGCAGTATTTT	CASSLLPSTDTQYF	TRBV7-3	TRBJ2-3	NA	NA
TGTGCCAGCATTACCGGAAAGGGGGTTAACTATGGCTACACCTTC	CASITGKGVNYGYTF	TRBV12-3/TRBV12-4	TRBJ1-2	NA	few
TGTGCCAGCAGCCCAGGGAGAGGCCAGTACAATGAGCAGTTCTTC	CASSPGRGQYNEQFF	TRBV5-6	TRBJ2-1	NA	few
TGTGCCAGCTATAGGCGGGAGGACTCTGAAGCTTTCTTT	CASYRREDSEAFF	TRBV6-6	TRBJ1-1	NA	NA
TGTGCCAGCAGTTTGGTGGTCTCAGATACGCAGTATTTT	CASSLVVSDTQYF	TRBV27	TRBJ2-3	NA	NA
TGTGCCAGCAGCCAAGGTCAGCTAGCGGGAGGGCGACGGTCCTACAATGAGCAGTTCTTC	CASSQGQLAGGRRSYNEQFF	TRBV3-1	TRBJ2-1	TRBD2	NA
TGTGCCAGCAGTTTATCCTACCAAGAGACCCAGTACTTC	CASSLSYQETQYF	TRBV12-3/TRBV12-4	TRBJ2-5	NA	many
TGCAGTGCTAGAGCCCCGGGACAGGGGTACCGGGAGCTGTTTTTT	CSARAPGQGYRELFF	TRBV20-1	TRBJ2-2	TRBD1	NA
TGTGCCAGCAGCCCCCCTGTTTTCACAGATACGCAGTATTTT	CASSPPVFTDTQYF	TRBV7-9	TRBJ2-3	NA	NA
TGTGCCAGCAGCTTGGCTAGCGGGAGGAACGAGCAGTACTTC	CASSLASGRNEQYF	TRBV7-2	TRBJ2-7	TRBD2	few
TGCAGTGCTGGATACCGGACTAGCGGAACCCAAGAGACCCAGTACTTC	CSAGYRTSGTQETQYF	TRBV20-1	TRBJ2-5	TRBD2	few
TGTGCCAGCAGTGCCTTGCTTTGGCAGGGGGCCCAGTACTTC	CASSALLWQGAQYF	TRBV6-1	TRBJ2-5	TRBD1	few
TGCGCCAGCAGCAGAAGTCAGGTCTCAATGAACACTGAAGCTTTCTTT	CASSRSQVSMNTEAFF	TRBV5-1	TRBJ1-1	NA	NA
TGTGCCAGCAGTCCAGGGCTACAGCATGGCTACACCTTC	CASSPGLQHGYTF	TRBV12-3/TRBV12-4	TRBJ1-2	NA	few
TGCAGCGTTGAAGAGGCGGGGGGGAAGAATCAGCCCCAGCATTTT	CSVEEAGGKNQPQHF	TRBV29-1	TRBJ1-5	NA	NA
TGCAGTGCCGCCCAGGATACGCAGTATTTT	CSAAQDTQYF	TRBV20-1	TRBJ2-3	NA	many
TGTGCCAGCAGCTCCCTCGGACAGGGCAGCGGGGAGCTGTTTTTT	CASSSLGQGSGELFF	TRBV7-9	TRBJ2-2	TRBD1	NA
TGTGCCAGCAGTTCAGACGCTGACGGGGCCCAGTACTTC	CASSSDADGAQYF	TRBV5-6	TRBJ2-5	NA	few
TGTGCCAGCAATAGGGGCCGGGAGACCCAGTACTTC	CASNRGRETQYF	TRBV6-5	TRBJ2-5	NA	NA
TGTGCCAGCAGCCACCTTGGCCGGGATCAGCCCCAGCATTTT	CASSHLGRDQPQHF	TRBV4-2	TRBJ1-5	NA	few
TGTGCCAGCAGTGACTTCGGGGACCTTGGGGGCACCGGGGAGCTGTTTTTT	CASSDFGDLGGTGELFF	TRBV6-4	TRBJ2-2	NA	NA
TGTGCCAGCAGCATTCGACAGGGGAGGGGTGAGCAGTTCTTC	CASSIRQGRGEQFF	TRBV13	TRBJ2-1	NA	few
TGCGCCAGCAGCTTCTCCGTCCCGAGCGCTTATACCGGGGAGCTGTTTTTT	CASSFSVPSAYTGELFF	TRBV5-1	TRBJ2-2	NA	NA
TGCGCCAGCAGCGGCGGGAACACAGATACGCAGTATTTT	CASSGGNTDTQYF	TRBV4-3	TRBJ2-3	NA	NA
TGTGCCAGCAGTGAATGGGGGCAGGTCAGCACAGATACGCAGTATTTT	CASSEWGQVSTDTQYF	TRBV25-1	TRBJ2-3	NA	few
TGTGCCAGCCTCGTGGGGGCCCTGATTGGTGAAGCTTTCTTT	CASLVGALIGEAFF	TRBV2	TRBJ1-1	NA	many
TGTGCCAGCAGCCCCACCGGGACAGGTCCCACCGGGGAGCTGTTTTTT	CASSPTGTGPTGELFF	TRBV5-4	TRBJ2-2	TRBD1	NA
TGTGCCAGCAGTTCCGTTAGCCAGGGTCCCGGCCAGCCCCAGCATTTT	CASSSVSQGPGQPQHF	TRBV27	TRBJ1-5	NA	NA
TGCAGCGTAGGACTGAGATCCTACGAGCAGTACTTC	CSVGLRSYEQYF	TRBV29-1	TRBJ2-7	NA	NA
TGCGCCAGCAGCCCCCGGGACGTGCTCTATGGCTACACCTTC	CASSPRDVLYGYTF	TRBV4-1	TRBJ1-2	NA	NA
TGCAGGGCGAGGGGGGGCAACGCTGAAGCTTTCTTT	CRARGGNAEAFF	TRBV20-1	TRBJ1-1	NA	NA
TGTGCCAGCAGCTCCCCTAGACAGCCCAAACTCTATAATTCACCCCTCCACTTT	CASSSPRQPKLYNSPLHF	TRBV11-2	TRBJ1-6	NA	NA
TGCGCCAGCAGCTTGGCTCAGGGTCCCTACGAGCAGTACTTC	CASSLAQGPYEQYF	TRBV5-1	TRBJ2-7	NA	NA